This T cell receptor beta chain was obtained from a study of T cell responses to AZD1222 COVID-19 vaccine. Broader study findings: Among those given AZD1222, only six or seven were seropositive at baseline. White British donors predominated, females outnumbered males, and clonal diversity was possibly underestimated. Targeting of unmutated variant regions was reportedly seen in nearly half of spike-specific TCRs.

Measured with immunoSEQ multiplex PCR; TCRdb has only the in-frame clones, and not every one. Among tens of thousands of clones listed, about 87% were seen once. This clone was picked up one time. Antigen unknown. Germline V gene lookup returns CDR1 SEHNR and CDR2 FQNEAQ (reference sequence). The trim removed 3 bases at V and 6 bases at J, leaving 4 bases unmatched. The length of the CDR3 is 14 residues. The sequences come from peripheral blood, collected on day 0 of AZD1222 vaccination. The TCR sequence derives from an adult in good health. The chain joins TRBV7-9 to TRBJ2-2; 7 bases are shared with TRBD1. CDR3 sequence (DNA): TGTGCCAGCAGCTTGATCACAGGGGCCGGGGAGCTGTTTTTT. Translating it yields CASSLITGAGELFF. Full variable domain (missing parts from reference TRBV7-9 and TRBJ2-2): DTGVSQNPRHKITKRGQNVTFRCDPISEHNRLYWYRQTLGQGPEFLTYFQNEAQLEKSRLLSDRFSAERPKGSFSTLEIQRTEQGDSAMYLCASSLITGAGELFFGEGSRLTVL.